The source of this T cell receptor (beta chain) is a study of cytomegalovirus exposure and HLA in healthy donors. Study in general: Earlier findings included more than 95 million unique TCR beta sequences obtained from around 180 million T cells.

This clone has just a few counts. Antigen: not known. Study-wide points: With DRB1 most and HLA-C fewest, TCR association rates differed between HLA loci in a later analysis. As immune exposure information, only CMV serostatus was available.

Researchers ran the PCR with 60 Vbeta and 13 Jbeta primers. Here immunoSEQ multiplex PCR was the method, and the copy in TCRdb shows in-frame clones only, minus some. The sample includes 90,000 to 140,000 clones, roughly 15% of them seen just once. Germline V gene sequence: CDR1 MDHEN, CDR2 SYDVKM. The length of the CDR3 is 13 residues. With 6 bases clipped from V and 3 bases from J, the junction kept 3 bases outside the gene matches. Sequencing used PBMCs. This TCR was recovered from a female donor in good health and CMV-seronegative. The genes are TRBV28 and TRBJ2-7; 9 bases align to TRBD1. CDR3 coding DNA: TGTGCCAGCAGCAGGACAGGGGACTACGAGCAGTACTTC. As protein: CASSRTGDYEQYF.